This entry is about one T cell receptor (beta chain). Germline V gene sequence: CDR1 KGHSH, CDR2 LQKENI. The V end was cut by 0 bases, the J end by 3 bases, with 5 bases between. The CDR3 totals 13 residues. TCRdb keeps only in-frame clones here, not all; method: immunoSEQ multiplex PCR. Among 2 million to 2.5 million clones listed, more than 85% were seen once. These data come from a study of shared clonotypes between healthy human individuals. V is TRBV18 and J is TRBJ1-1; no definite D call. The sequenced sample consisted of naive CD4+ T cells from PBMCs. Subset specified: CD45RA+ positively selected. This receptor was identified in a man in his late teens or twenties in good health. Some clones in this sample may be carry-over from other donors' samples. The CDR3 nucleotides are TGTGCCAGCTCACCACCGTGGGACACTGAAGCTTTCTTT. Translating it yields CASSPPWDTEAFF.